Each of the 11 T cell receptor beta chains below was sequenced from the same sample in a study of blood T cells in healthy people across ages (dated by TCRdb to between 2014 and 2016). The protocol used for the library was 5' RACE. Sequencer: Illumina HiSeq 2500. A second about 6 to 11 cycle PCR used a sample-barcoded 5' primer and a J-beta primer mix. In-frame beta chains were kept once TCRdb had trimmed the public reads at Q25 with fastp and called clones with MiXCR. Each CDR3 protein appears once, grouped with its most common genes and DNA. This sample comprises 1 million or so distinct CDR3 sequences, around 45% of them detected only once. The top ten clonotypes cover 18% of the sample. Specimen: blood. Every receptor here comes from a woman aged 55-69 years in good health.

At least ten counts were recorded for this clonotype. V is TRBV25-1 and J is TRBJ1-2, with D possibly matching TRBD1 (6 bases). The germline V and J ends were trimmed by 4 bases and 6 bases, with 12 bases remaining between them. The CDR3 extends over 13 amino acids. CDR1 and CDR2 from the germline V gene are MGHDK and SYGVNS. The CDR3 DNA sequence: TGTGCCAGCAGTGGGGGGGCCTTAAATGGCTACACCTTC. This translates into CASSGGALNGYTF.

This clonotype was detected only a few times. The chain uses TRBV11-2 and TRBJ2-7; D may be TRBD1 (6 bases). V was pared by 3 bases and J by 8 bases, with 8 bases between. CDR3 length equals 11 residues. Germline CDR1 SGHAT, CDR2 FQNNGV. The CDR3 protein is CASSFGDKQYF. In DNA, the CDR3 is TGTGCCAGCAGCTTCGGGGACAAGCAGTACTTC.

The CDR3 loop reads CASSVGGLAGSHEQYF. CDR3 nucleotides: TGTGCCAGCAGCGTAGGGGGACTAGCGGGAAGCCATGAGCAGTACTTC. The J gene is TRBJ2-7, the V gene TRBV9; 13 bases align to TRBD2. CDR1 is SGDLS, CDR2 YYNGEE, per germline. The CDR3 has 16 amino acids. The J segment lost 7 bases and the V segment lost 0 bases, leaving 7 bases of the junction unmatched.

The chain is built from TRBV12-3 or TRBV12-4 and TRBJ2-5; maybe TRBD1 (5 bases). TRBJ2-7 matches the DNA end more closely, so the J call is doubtful. There are 15 residues in the CDR3. CDR3 DNA sequence: TGTGCCAGCAGTTTAGATCAGGGCTTCGTCTACGAGCAGTACTTC. It is translated as CASSLDQGFVYEQYF.

DNA for the CDR3: TGTGCCAGCAGTCTACTAGCGAGCCCCCTTAGCACAGATACGCAGTATTTT. It yields the protein CASSLLASPLSTDTQYF. This chain joins TRBV27 and TRBJ2-3; 7 nucleotides line up with TRBD2. With V trimmed by 5 bases and J by 0 bases, 11 bases remained unmatched. The germline CDR1 and CDR2 sequences are MNHEY and SMNVEV (reference sequence). The CDR3 covers 17 residues.

This clonotype was seen a handful of times. The genes are TRBV29-1 and TRBJ2-7; D may be TRBD1 (6 bases). V was cut by 7 bases and J by 6 bases, with 16 bases left in between. The germline V gene has CDR1 SQVTM and CDR2 ANQGSEA. This CDR3 spans 12 amino acids. CDR3 sequence reads: CSGTSDRTEQYF. CDR3 DNA: TGCAGCGGTACGAGCGACAGGACCGAGCAGTACTTC.

This clonotype was recorded a few times. V and J are TRBV10-3 and TRBJ1-2; D may be TRBD1 (6 bases). CDR1 and CDR2 (germline): ENHRY, SYGVKD. V dropped 2 bases and J dropped 4 bases, with 14 bases sitting between them. This CDR3 is built from 15 residues. CDR3 loop: CAISEGPQGPYGYTF. The CDR3 DNA is TGTGCCATCAGTGAGGGGCCACAGGGCCCCTATGGCTACACCTTC.

This clonotype has a handful of counts. The V and J genes are TRBV20-1 and TRBJ2-3; 11 nucleotides agree with TRBD2. Germline CDR1 and CDR2: DFQATT and SNEGSKA (reference sequence). The V segment lost 4 bases and the J segment 5 bases; nucleotides outside the gene matches: 2. CDR3 length: 13 residues. CDR3 protein: CSAIAGGGDTQYF. CDR3 nucleotide sequence: TGCAGTGCTATAGCGGGAGGGGGAGATACGCAGTATTTT.

CDR3 protein: CASSEEATNYGYTF. CDR3 sequence (DNA): TGTGCCAGCAGTGAGGAGGCTACTAACTATGGCTACACCTTC. This chain links TRBV2 with TRBJ1-2, with no clear D. Trimming stripped 3 bases from V and 0 bases from J, with 8 bases between. The CDR3 length is 14 residues. CDR1 is SNHLY and CDR2 is FYNNEI in the germline V gene.

V gene TRBV11-2 combines with J gene TRBJ2-5, with D possibly TRBD1 on 5 matching bases. The CDR3 has 14 residues. V was cut by 5 bases and J by 5 bases, with 15 bases left in between. CDR1 is SGHAT, CDR2 FQNNGV, per germline. The CDR3 bases are TGTGCCAGCAGCCCCCTCCAGGGTGGGGAGACCCAGTACTTC. Amino acid sequence: CASSPLQGGETQYF.

The gene calls are TRBV12-3 or TRBV12-4 and TRBJ1-2, with 8 bases identical to TRBD1. The J segment lost 8 bases and the V segment lost 4 bases, leaving 15 bases of the junction unmatched. The CDR3 extends over 16 amino acids. Written as DNA, the CDR3 is TGTGCCAGCAGTTCCAAGCCGGGACAGGAATATAGGGGCTACACCTTC. This sequence encodes CASSSKPGQEYRGYTF.